A single sample is the source of the 12 T cell receptor beta chains below, sequenced in a study of T cell repertoires in cytomegalovirus infection. Using its own MiXCR run on the reads, TCRdb lists one record per CDR3 protein. The sample consists of approximately 250,000 distinct CDR3 sequences, 6.5% of them appearing once. Material: PBMCs. The receptors come from a human donor in good health (CMV status not recorded). Some clones in this sample may be carry-over from other donors' samples.

This clonotype was detected ten times or more. This chain joins TRBV7-6 and TRBJ1-4, with D possibly TRBD1 on 6 matching bases. The CDR3 is 18 residues long. Looked up from germline, CDR1 is SGHVS and CDR2 is FNYEAQ. The V gene lost 6 bases and the J gene lost 5 bases, with 25 bases spanning the gap. CDR3 coding DNA: TGTGCCAGCAGTTTTAAGGGAGGCAGGGGAAGGCGAAATGAAAAACTGTTTTTT. It yields the protein CASSFKGGRGRRNEKLFF.

This clonotype came up many times. This chain uses TRBV6-2 or TRBV6-3 with TRBJ2-7, with 8 bases matching TRBD1. This CDR3 has 19 amino acids. Germline CDR1 and CDR2: MNHEY and SVGEGT. Unmatched junction bases numbered 17, after V lost 2 bases and J lost 2 bases. The DNA for the CDR3 is TGTGCCAGCAGTTACCGACGTGGGTCCCTAGACAGGGGTACCTACGAGCAGTACTTC. This translates into CASSYRRGSLDRGTYEQYF.

This clonotype has a handful of counts. The rearrangement joins TRBV10-3 to TRBJ1-1; weak D call: TRBD1 (6 bases). Germline CDR1 reads ENHRY; CDR2 reads SYGVKD. The CDR3 is 14 residues long. V lost 2 bases to trimming and J lost 0 bases, with 7 bases between them. CDR3 nucleotides: TGTGCCATCAGTGAGAGGACAGTGAACACTGAAGCTTTCTTT. Its protein product is CAISERTVNTEAFF.

CDR3 sequence: CASSPTGMMAFF. CDR3 coding DNA: TGTGCCAGCAGCCCGACAGGGATGATGGCTTTCTTT. The genes are TRBV12-3 or TRBV12-4 and TRBJ1-1; the match to TRBD1 covers 7 bases. The CDR3 has 12 residues. Losses at the gene ends were 6 bases for V and 11 bases for J; bases not matched to a gene: 9.

This clonotype was seen many times. The gene calls are TRBV7-2 and TRBJ2-7, with D possibly TRBD1 on 6 matching bases. Germline V gene data show CDR1 as SGHTA and CDR2 as FQGNSA. The CDR3 spans 14 residues. Trimming took 6 bases from V and 2 from J, leaving 14 bases between them. The CDR3 DNA is TGTGCCAGCAGAAAAACGGACAGCCCCTACGAGCAGTACTTC. As protein: CASRKTDSPYEQYF.

Ten or more counts support this clonotype. The CDR3 loop reads CASSLSGATGELFF. The CDR3 DNA follows: TGTGCCAGCAGTTTGTCAGGGGCAACCGGGGAGCTGTTTTTT. The gene calls are TRBV28 and TRBJ2-2, with D possibly TRBD1 on 6 matching bases. The CDR3 runs 14 residues. Germline-derived CDR1 and CDR2 are MDHEN and SYDVKM. Trimming took off 3 bases at V and 5 bases at J, with 10 bases between the two ends.

This clonotype was picked up many times. V gene TRBV7-2 combines with J gene TRBJ2-1, with 9 bases matching TRBD2. CDR1 SGHTA and CDR2 FQGNSA come from the germline V gene. The CDR3 has 17 amino acids. The V segment lost 5 bases and the J segment 1 base; nucleotides outside the gene matches: 9. The chain's CDR3 is CASSTPGRGGSYNEQFF. The CDR3 nucleotides read TGTGCCAGCAGCACCCCGGGGCGGGGGGGATCCTACAATGAGCAGTTCTTC. The whole variable domain, remainder taken from reference TRBV7-2 and TRBJ2-1, is GAGVSQSPSNKVTEKGKDVELRCDPISGHTALYWYRQSLGQGLEFLIYFQGNSAPDKSGLPSDRFSAERTGGSVSTLTIQRTQQEDSAVYLCASSTPGRGGSYNEQFFGPGTRLTVL.

There are many counts of this clonotype. The CDR3 bases are TGTGCCAGCAGCCGCCCGACTAGCGGGGGCTACAATGAGCAGTTCTTC. Its protein is CASSRPTSGGYNEQFF. J is TRBJ2-1 and V is TRBV6-2 or TRBV6-3, with TRBD2 matching 12 bases. Looked up from germline, CDR1 is MNHEY and CDR2 is SVGEGT. V lost 6 bases and J lost 3; bases outside the gene matches: 6. There are 16 residues in the CDR3.

This clonotype was detected many times. The V gene is TRBV6-2 or TRBV6-3, the J gene TRBJ2-5; D perhaps matches TRBD2 (6 bases). Germline assignment: CDR1 MNHEY and CDR2 SVGEGT. This CDR3 has 16 residues. V lost 0 bases and J 1 base, leaving 12 bases between the germline ends. CDR3 loop: CASSYSRSGLQETQYF. The CDR3 DNA follows: TGTGCCAGCAGTTACTCAAGATCGGGACTCCAAGAGACCCAGTACTTC.

This clonotype was found many times. V and J are TRBV7-2 and TRBJ1-6, with 8 positions matching TRBD1. After removal of 1 base from V and 9 bases from J, the junction contained 8 bases not matched to a gene. The CDR3 runs 16 residues. Germline-derived CDR1 and CDR2 are SGHTA and FQGNSA. DNA of the CDR3: TGTGCCAGCAGCTTAGGGTCAGGGGGCCTGGGTTCACCCCTCCACTTT. Protein product: CASSLGSGGLGSPLHF.

Ten or more counts support this clonotype. V usage is TRBV7-9 and J usage is TRBJ2-7; 7 nucleotides align to TRBD2. The CDR3 is 13 residues long. The V segment lost 7 bases and the J segment 0 bases; nucleotides outside the gene matches: 3. Germline V gene lookup returns CDR1 SEHNR and CDR2 FQNEAQ (reference sequence). The CDR3 here is CASIRGDSYEQYF. The CDR3 DNA reads as TGTGCCAGCATCCGGGGGGACTCCTACGAGCAGTACTTC. The complete variable domain, with remaining parts taken from reference TRBV7-9 and TRBJ2-7, reads DTGVSQNPRHKITKRGQNVTFRCDPISEHNRLYWYRQTLGQGPEFLTYFQNEAQLEKSRLLSDRFSAERPKGSFSTLEIQRTEQGDSAMYLCASIRGDSYEQYFGPGTRLTVT.

This clonotype has ten or more counts. This chain joins TRBV7-2 and TRBJ2-5, with 10 bases matching TRBD1. The V gene's germline CDR1 is SGHTA and CDR2 FQGNSA. Trimming at V came to 3 bases and at J to 4 bases, leaving 8 bases not matched to a gene. The CDR3 covers 16 residues. CDR3 amino acids: CASSLSGTGALETQYF. The CDR3 DNA is TGTGCCAGCAGCTTGTCCGGGACAGGGGCCCTAGAGACCCAGTACTTC.